This entry lists 11 T cell receptor beta chains sequenced from one sample in a study of T cell changes during pregnancy in multiple sclerosis. Here immunoSEQ multiplex PCR was the method, and the copy in TCRdb shows in-frame clones only, minus some. Among under 50,000 clones listed, more than 90% were seen once. The sequencing used CD8+ T cells from peripheral blood mononuclear cells, collected in the third trimester of pregnancy. These receptors originate from a female donor with multiple sclerosis, enrolled in a pregnancy study.

The CDR3 here is CASSDRDGTEAFF. DNA of the CDR3: TGTGCCAGCAGTGATCGGGATGGAACTGAAGCTTTCTTT. The J gene is TRBJ1-1, the V gene TRBV6-4; D ambiguous. The CDR3 covers 13 residues. Trimming stripped 3 bases from V and 5 bases from J, with 10 bases between. CDR1 is MRHNA, CDR2 SNTAGT, per germline.

The chain carries TRBV7-6 and TRBJ2-3; 14 positions match TRBD2. The V gene's germline CDR1 is SGHVS and CDR2 FNYEAQ. V trimming: 5 bases; J trimming: 5 bases; junction bases outside the gene matches: 6. The CDR3 runs 16 residues. Here the CDR3 reads CASSPGTSGREDTQYF. The DNA for the CDR3 is TGTGCCAGCAGCCCCGGGACTAGCGGGAGAGAAGATACGCAGTATTTT. Based on the CDR3 plus reference TRBV7-6 and TRBJ2-3, the full variable domain is GAGVSQSPRYKVTKRGQDVALRCDPISGHVSLYWYRQALGQGPEFLTYFNYEAQQDKSGLPNDRFSAERPEGSISTLTIQRTEQRDSAMYRCASSPGTSGREDTQYFGPGTRLTVL.

J is TRBJ2-7 and V is TRBV14; TRBD2 matches 11 bases. CDR1 SGHDN and CDR2 FVKESK come from the germline V gene. This CDR3 is built from 16 residues. V lost 1 base and J lost 3; bases outside the gene matches: 5. This chain's CDR3 is CASSQVGLAGFYEQYF. Written as DNA, the CDR3 is TGTGCCAGCAGCCAAGTTGGACTAGCGGGCTTCTACGAGCAGTACTTC.

This clone appeared a single time. CDR3 sequence (DNA): TGCGCCAGCAGCTGGGGACTAGCGGGATCGAATGAGCAGTTCTTC. As protein: CASSWGLAGSNEQFF. The gene calls are TRBV5-1 and TRBJ2-1, with TRBD2 matching 13 bases. CDR1 and CDR2 from the germline V gene are SGHRS and YFSETQ. J gave up 7 bases and V 3 bases, and 4 bases lay outside the gene matches. This CDR3 comprises 15 residues.

The chain combines TRBV19 with TRBJ2-7; a weak D match, TRBD1 (6 bases). Germline CDR1 is LNHDA and CDR2 is SQIVND (reference sequence). The length of the CDR3 is 16 residues. V was shortened by 3 bases and J by 3 bases, with 18 bases between the two germline ends. For the CDR3, the DNA is TGTGCCAGTAGTATTAGGTGGGCAGGGGCGAACTACGAGCAGTACTTC. Its translation: CASSIRWAGANYEQYF.

This clone occurred once. The chain uses TRBV27 and TRBJ2-1; 9 bases are a match to TRBD2. J gave up 6 bases and V 6 bases, and 9 bases lay outside the gene matches. Germline V CDR1 and CDR2: MNHEY, SMNVEV (reference sequence). The CDR3 runs to 15 residues. CDR3 residues: CASSLGTSWGNEQFF. The DNA of the CDR3 is TGTGCCAGCAGCTTGGGGACTAGCTGGGGCAATGAGCAGTTCTTC.

The rearrangement uses TRBV11-2 and TRBJ2-1; 10 bases line up with TRBD2. J gave up 6 bases and V 6 bases, and 2 bases lay outside the gene matches. Per germline, CDR1 SGHAT and CDR2 FQNNGV. This CDR3 has 13 residues. In DNA form, the CDR3 reads TGTGCCAGCAGACTAGCGGGACTCAATGAGCAGTTCTTC. This translates into CASRLAGLNEQFF.

The chain employs TRBV6-5 and TRBJ1-3, with D uncertain. CDR1 and CDR2 from the germline V gene are MNHEY and SVGAGI. The CDR3 is 15 amino acids. V lost 6 bases to trimming and J lost 0 bases, with 12 bases between them. The CDR3 DNA follows: TGTGCCAGCAGGGCAGGACTCACCTCTGGAAACACCATATATTTT. Protein product: CASRAGLTSGNTIYF.

CDR3 sequence (DNA): TGCGCCAGCAGACAGGGGACTAGCGGGATAGAACCCACCGGGGAGCTGTTTTTT. Protein: CASRQGTSGIEPTGELFF. J is TRBJ2-2 and V is TRBV5-1; 13 positions agree with TRBD2. V shed 5 bases and J 4 bases; nucleotides not matched to a gene: 11. Germline V gene data show CDR1 as SGHRS and CDR2 as YFSETQ. The CDR3 covers 18 residues.

V is TRBV19 and J is TRBJ1-5; no definite D call. V dropped 3 bases and J dropped 7 bases, with 10 bases sitting between them. The CDR3 contains 13 residues. Germline values: CDR1 LNHDA, CDR2 SQIVND (reference sequence). The CDR3 nucleotides read TGTGCCAGTAGTATGGGAGGAGCACAGCCCCAGCATTTT. Encoded protein: CASSMGGAQPQHF.

The rearrangement uses TRBV7-9 and TRBJ1-4, with TRBD1 as a possible D gene (5 bases). This CDR3 region has 15 residues. Trimming removed 5 bases from V and 0 bases from J, with 10 bases in between. The germline V gene has CDR1 SEHNR and CDR2 FQNEAQ (reference sequence). CDR3 sequence reads: CASSLGAATNEKLFF. CDR3 coding DNA: TGTGCCAGCAGCCTAGGGGCTGCAACTAATGAAAAACTGTTTTTT.